This T cell receptor beta chain was captured by sequencing in a study of cytomegalovirus exposure and HLA in healthy donors (dated by TCRdb to 2017 to 2019). Background on the whole study: According to a later analysis, the roughly 130 validation repertoires were produced on the same platform as the 700 or so repertoires of the first cohort. The aim of the study was to test whether cataloging public T cell receptors could identify signatures of past pathogen exposure. A separate validation cohort of roughly 130 different subjects was used in addition to the 666-subject first cohort. High-throughput TCR immunosequencing, statistical association of individual TCRs with disease status, and machine learning were combined to predict cytomegalovirus infection status. On the study overall, not on this receptor specifically: A later analysis found that TCRs clustered in the first cohort also tended to co-occur in the 120 validation repertoires, with 94% of cluster scores above 0. In vitro tests confirmed that three of the cytomegalovirus-associated TCR beta chains recognize cytomegalovirus antigens. In both the original and validation cohorts, the classifier was reported to diagnose cytomegalovirus status with high specificity and sensitivity. The authors suggested that the approach could potentially be extended to other disease states and immunological phenotypes. The study gave a list of around 170 TCR beta chains associated with cytomegalovirus. Across donors, most TCR sequences were observed very rarely, whereas some public TCRs were present in many individuals. A later analysis had no HLA typing for the validation cohort, so co-occurrence there was scored across all 130 or so repertoires.

The donors were included in the validation cohort of over a hundred subjects, a group kept apart from the roughly 610-subject first cohort. On this clone itself: No cognate antigen has been identified for it. Base qualities are missing; no much larger clone stands one base away.

The V end gives up 1 base and the J end 2 bases, leaving 7 bases in the junction not matched to a gene. Per the germline V gene, SGHVS is the CDR1 and FNYEAQ is the CDR2. From the cysteine up to the phenylalanine, the CDR3 has a length of 16 residues. Of all the DNA, just the CDR3 is kept, 48 bases in frame from base 1. Library generation was performed with the immunoSEQ multiplex PCR assay. Under the source paper's analysis protocol: To diagnose cytomegalovirus status from the catalog of TCR beta chain sequences, a statistical classification framework was built. TCRdb provides this immuneACCESS table in a form limited to in-frame rearrangements. Some clones are lacking; in checked studies, under half of them reflect an unresolved V gene, and why the rest are absent is not known. V and J calls and clone size are given by that table; D and trimming were obtained from the DNA. The sample has 130,000 or so clones on record, 85% to 90% of them singletons. The ten largest clonotypes hold less than 8% of the sample.

Material for sequencing was PBMCs. The clonotype comes from a woman aged 25 to 39 in good health and CMV-seropositive. The V gene is TRBV7-6 and the J gene is TRBJ2-7, and TRBD2 matches 8 of the central bases. The DNA is as follows: TGTGCCAGCAGCTTAGGGGAACTAGCGGCCCCCTACGAGCAGTACTTC. It specifies CASSLGELAAPYEQYF. When the CDR3 is completed using the reference TRBV7-6 and TRBJ2-7 genes on either side, the full variable domain is GAGVSQSPRYKVTKRGQDVALRCDPISGHVSLYWYRQALGQGPEFLTYFNYEAQQDKSGLPNDRFSAERPEGSISTLTIQRTEQRDSAMYRCASSLGELAAPYEQYFGPGTRLTVT.